This T cell receptor beta chain was recovered during a study of blood T cell repertoires in COVID-19 (TCRdb year 2020). Background for the entire study: The collaborator samples originated in the United States, Italy and Spain and spanned the acute and convalescent phases of COVID-19. The prospective study material was composed of cDNA or gDNA derived from T cells, B-cell-depleted T cells, or PBMCs. The dataset comprised deeply sampled blood TCRbeta repertoires from subjects exposed to, actively infected with, or recovered from COVID-19. The repertoires were released in a freely available public database meant as a resource for research on the immune response to SARS-CoV-2. The samples were drawn from the first 160 participants of the ongoing ImmuneRACE study and from roughly 1,300 subjects provided by 6 global collaborators. A de-identified subject ID, COVID-19 status, age in years and sex were almost always included in the sample metadata. Where available, HLA class I and class II types were taken from metadata supplied by the sample provider and were not determined by assay-based typing.

A remark on this clone: What antigen it recognizes has not been identified. No base quality information exists; no much larger clone differs at one position.

Inclusive of the bounding cysteine and phenylalanine, the CDR3 is 18 residues long. Just the 54-base CDR3 DNA is kept, in frame starting at base 1. Based on the germline V gene (reference sequence), the CDR1 and CDR2 sequences are DFQATT and SNEGSKA. The germline ends are 24 bases apart after V is trimmed by 5 bases and J by 1 base. On the study overall, not on this receptor specifically: The amount of clinical and demographic metadata varied by source and participant and was provided uncurated.

TCRbeta CDR3 regions were amplified from genomic DNA by means of the immunoSEQ Assay, a bias-controlled multiplex PCR. As for the authors' bioinformatics: Nucleated cell counts per sample were estimated from amplification of reference gene primers within the assay. To quantify the absolute abundance of each unique TCRbeta CDR3 rearrangement, sequence reads were collapsed and filtered. For each sample, productive Simpson clonality was calculated as the square root of Simpson's diversity index across productive rearrangements. Not all clones reach the TCRdb copy of this immuneACCESS table, which keeps in-frame sequences only. Checked studies attribute under half of the gap to unresolved V genes and leave the rest unexplained. That table gives V, J and clone size, and the DNA gave D and trimming. For this sample there are fewer than 250,000 clones; roughly 80% appear just once. The top ten clonotypes cover around 12% of the sample.

Whole blood was collected in K2EDTA tubes by collaborating institutions according to the institutions' own protocols. For TCRbeta analysis, collaborators shipped samples as frozen whole blood, isolated PBMCs, or DNA extracted from either of those sample types. Sequencing used peripheral blood. The receptor chain draws on TRBV20-1 and TRBJ1-5, with TRBD1 as a weak D call on 6 bases. The receptor comes from a woman aged 45 to 65 with acute or convalescent COVID-19. At the DNA level, the sequence is TGCAGTGCTCGTGTGTGGGGCGGGGGCAGAGTAAGCAATCAGCCCCAGCATTTT. It is translated as CSARVWGGGRVSNQPQHF.